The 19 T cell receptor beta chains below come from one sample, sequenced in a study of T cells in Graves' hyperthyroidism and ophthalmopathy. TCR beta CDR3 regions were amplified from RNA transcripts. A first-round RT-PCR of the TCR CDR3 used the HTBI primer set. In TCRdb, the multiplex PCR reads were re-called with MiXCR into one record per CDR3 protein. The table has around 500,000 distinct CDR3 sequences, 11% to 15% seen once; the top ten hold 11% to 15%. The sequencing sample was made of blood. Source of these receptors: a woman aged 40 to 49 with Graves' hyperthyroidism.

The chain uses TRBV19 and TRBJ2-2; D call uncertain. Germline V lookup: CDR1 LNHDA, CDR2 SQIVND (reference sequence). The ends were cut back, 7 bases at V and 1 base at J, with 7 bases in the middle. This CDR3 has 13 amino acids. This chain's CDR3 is CASMSGNTGELFF. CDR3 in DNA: TGTGCCAGTATGTCGGGGAACACCGGGGAGCTGTTTTTT.

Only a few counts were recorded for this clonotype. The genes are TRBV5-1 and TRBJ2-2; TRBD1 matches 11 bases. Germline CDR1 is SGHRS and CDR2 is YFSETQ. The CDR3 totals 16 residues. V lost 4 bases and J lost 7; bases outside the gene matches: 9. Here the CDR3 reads CASSAKGQGVIGELFF. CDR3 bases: TGCGCCAGCAGCGCAAAGGGACAGGGGGTAATCGGGGAGCTGTTTTTT.

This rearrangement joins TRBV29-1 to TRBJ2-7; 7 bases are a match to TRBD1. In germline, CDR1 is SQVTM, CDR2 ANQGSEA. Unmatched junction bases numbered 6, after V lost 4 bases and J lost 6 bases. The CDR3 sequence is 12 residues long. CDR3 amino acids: CSVVKGAGEQYF. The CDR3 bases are TGCAGCGTTGTTAAGGGGGCGGGCGAGCAGTACTTC.

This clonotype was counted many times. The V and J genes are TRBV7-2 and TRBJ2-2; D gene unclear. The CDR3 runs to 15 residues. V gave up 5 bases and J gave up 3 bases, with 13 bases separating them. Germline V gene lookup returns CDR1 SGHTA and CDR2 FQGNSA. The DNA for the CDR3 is TGTGCCAGCAGCCCGCCCCCGGGCGACACCGGGGAGCTGTTTTTT. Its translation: CASSPPPGDTGELFF.

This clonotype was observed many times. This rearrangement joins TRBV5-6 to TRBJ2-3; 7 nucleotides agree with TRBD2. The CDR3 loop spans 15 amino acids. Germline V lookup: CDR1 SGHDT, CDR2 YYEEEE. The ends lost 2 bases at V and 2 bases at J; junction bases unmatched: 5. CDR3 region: CASSLGGRATDTQYF. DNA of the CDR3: TGTGCCAGCAGCTTAGGAGGGAGGGCCACAGATACGCAGTATTTT.

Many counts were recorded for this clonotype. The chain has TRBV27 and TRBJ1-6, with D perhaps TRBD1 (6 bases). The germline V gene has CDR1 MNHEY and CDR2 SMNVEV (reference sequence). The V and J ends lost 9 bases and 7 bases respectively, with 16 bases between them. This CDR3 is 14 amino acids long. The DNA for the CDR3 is TGTGCCAGTACGACAGGAGGGCGCAATTCACCCCTCCACTTT. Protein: CASTTGGRNSPLHF.

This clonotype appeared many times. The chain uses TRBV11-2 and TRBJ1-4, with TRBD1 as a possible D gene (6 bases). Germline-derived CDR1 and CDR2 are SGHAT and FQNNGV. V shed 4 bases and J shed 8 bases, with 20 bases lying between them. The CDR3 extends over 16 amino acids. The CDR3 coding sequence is TGTGCCAGCAGCTCTCATACAGGGTATAGAGACGAAAAACTGTTTTTT. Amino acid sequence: CASSSHTGYRDEKLFF.

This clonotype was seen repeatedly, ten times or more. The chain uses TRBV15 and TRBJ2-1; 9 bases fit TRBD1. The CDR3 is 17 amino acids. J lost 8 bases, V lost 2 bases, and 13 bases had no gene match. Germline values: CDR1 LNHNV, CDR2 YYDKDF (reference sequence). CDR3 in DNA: TGTGCCACCAGCAGAAAACTACTACAGGGGGCTATGGATGAGCAGTTCTTC. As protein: CATSRKLLQGAMDEQFF.

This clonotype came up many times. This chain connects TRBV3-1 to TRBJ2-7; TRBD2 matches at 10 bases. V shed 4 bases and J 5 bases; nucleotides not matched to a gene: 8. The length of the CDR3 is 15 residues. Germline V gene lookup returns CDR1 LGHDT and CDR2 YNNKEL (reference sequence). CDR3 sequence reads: CASSPSLAGTHEQYF. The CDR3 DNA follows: TGTGCCAGCAGCCCGTCACTAGCGGGGACCCACGAGCAGTACTTC.

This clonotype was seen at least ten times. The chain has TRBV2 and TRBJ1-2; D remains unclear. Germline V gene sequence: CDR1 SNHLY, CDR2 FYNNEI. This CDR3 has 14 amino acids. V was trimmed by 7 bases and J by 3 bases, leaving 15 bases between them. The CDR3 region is CASIYGVIDYGYTF. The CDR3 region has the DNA TGTGCCAGCATTTATGGGGTAATCGACTATGGCTACACCTTC. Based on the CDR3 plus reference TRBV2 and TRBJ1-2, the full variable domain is EPEVTQTPSHQVTQMGQEVILRCVPISNHLYFYWYRQILGQKVEFLVSFYNNEISEKSEIFDDQFSVERPDGSNFTLKIRSTKLEDSAMYFCASIYGVIDYGYTFGSGTRLTVV.

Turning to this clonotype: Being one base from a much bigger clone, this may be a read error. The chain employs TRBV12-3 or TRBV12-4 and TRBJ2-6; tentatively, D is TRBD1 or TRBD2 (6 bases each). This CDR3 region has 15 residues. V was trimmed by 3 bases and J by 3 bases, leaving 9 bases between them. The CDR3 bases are TGTGCCAGCAGTTTCGGGGGCCTTGGGGCCAACGTCCTGACTTTC. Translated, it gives CASSFGGLGANVLTF.

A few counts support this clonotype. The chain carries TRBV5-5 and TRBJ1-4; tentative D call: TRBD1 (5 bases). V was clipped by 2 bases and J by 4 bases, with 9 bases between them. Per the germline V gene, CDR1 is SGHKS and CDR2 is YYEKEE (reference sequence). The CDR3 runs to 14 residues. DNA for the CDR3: TGTGCCAGCAGCTTTCAGGGAGTTAATGAAAAACTGTTTTTT. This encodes CASSFQGVNEKLFF.

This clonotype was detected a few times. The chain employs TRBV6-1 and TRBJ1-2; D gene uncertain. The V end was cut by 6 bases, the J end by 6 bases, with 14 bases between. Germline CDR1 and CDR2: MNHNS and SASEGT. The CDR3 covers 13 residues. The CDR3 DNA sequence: TGTGCCAGCAGCCCCAACATGGGAGATGGCTACACCTTC. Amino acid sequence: CASSPNMGDGYTF.

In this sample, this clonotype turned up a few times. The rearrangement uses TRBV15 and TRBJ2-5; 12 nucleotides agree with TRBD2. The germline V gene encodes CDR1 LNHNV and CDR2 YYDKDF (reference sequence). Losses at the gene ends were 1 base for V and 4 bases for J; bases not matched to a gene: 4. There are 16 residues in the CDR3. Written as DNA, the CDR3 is TGTGCCACCAGCAGAGGTGGGACTAGCGGGCGAGAGACCCAGTACTTC. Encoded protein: CATSRGGTSGRETQYF.

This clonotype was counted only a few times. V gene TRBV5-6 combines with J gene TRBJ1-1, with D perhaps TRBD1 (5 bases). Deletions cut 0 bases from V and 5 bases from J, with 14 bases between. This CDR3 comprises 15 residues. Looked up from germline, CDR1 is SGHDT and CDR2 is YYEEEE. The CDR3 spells CASSLGRGKMTEAFF. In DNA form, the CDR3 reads TGTGCCAGCAGCTTGGGGAGGGGAAAAATGACTGAAGCTTTCTTT.

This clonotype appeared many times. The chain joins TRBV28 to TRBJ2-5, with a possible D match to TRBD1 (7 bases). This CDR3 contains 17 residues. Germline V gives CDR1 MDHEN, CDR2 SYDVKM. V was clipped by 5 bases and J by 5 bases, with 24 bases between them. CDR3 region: CASSPGMGLQGGETQYF. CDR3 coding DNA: TGTGCCAGCAGTCCGGGTATGGGACTCCAAGGGGGCGAGACCCAGTACTTC.

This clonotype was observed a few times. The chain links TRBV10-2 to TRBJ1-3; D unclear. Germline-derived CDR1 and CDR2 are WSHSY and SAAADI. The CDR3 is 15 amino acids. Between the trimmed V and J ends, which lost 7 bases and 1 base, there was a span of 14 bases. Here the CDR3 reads CASTDRGYSGNTIYF. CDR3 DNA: TGCGCCAGCACCGACCGCGGGTATTCTGGAAACACCATATATTTT.

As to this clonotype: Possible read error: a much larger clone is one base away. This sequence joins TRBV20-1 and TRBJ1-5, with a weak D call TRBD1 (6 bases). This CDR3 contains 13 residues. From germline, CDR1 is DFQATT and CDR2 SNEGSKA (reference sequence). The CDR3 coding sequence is TGCCGTGCTAGGCCAGGGGAAGGTCAGCCCCAGCATTTT. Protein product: CRARPGEGQPQHF.

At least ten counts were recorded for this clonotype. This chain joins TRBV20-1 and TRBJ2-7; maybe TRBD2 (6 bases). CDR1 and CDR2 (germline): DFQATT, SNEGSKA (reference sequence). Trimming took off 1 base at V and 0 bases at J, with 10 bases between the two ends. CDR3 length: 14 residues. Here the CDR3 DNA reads TGCAGTGCTAGAGGGCAGGGAGGCTCCTACGAGCAGTACTTC. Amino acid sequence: CSARGQGGSYEQYF.